One TCR beta chain is described in this entry. There is no known antigen for this receptor. Per-base quality was not reported, and no clone a single base away is much larger than it. This entry comes from a study of blood T cells in healthy people across ages (dated by TCRdb to between 2014 and 2016). Study-level background: In model experiments, template switching captured about one uniquely barcoded TCR beta cDNA molecule for every two T cells. Age-related changes in TCR beta repertoire diversity were measured in the study by deep sequencing normalized with unique cDNA molecular identifiers. The donors were divided into four age groups: young (average around 16 years), middle-aged (about 40), aged (roughly 66) and long-lived (approximately 74). To avoid experimental bias, donors of different ages were distributed randomly across sequencing lanes. The study analyzed two additional independent replicas of 1 million unique cDNA reads from the same blood draw for two donors, one aged 18 to 30 and one aged 80 or older. Paper-wide results and their limitations: As age increased, observed TCR beta diversity per million T cells dropped in a roughly linear way, and a significant reduction was already evident by age 40. There was a strong correlation between observed TCR beta diversity and the percentage of naive T cells measured by flow cytometry. Estimates of total diversity based on one million sequenced T cells were regarded as lower bounds and as underestimates. The CMV infection status of donors was not known, potentially confounding age-related changes in expanded clonotypes. Because profiling used bulk unsorted PBMCs, naive and antigen-experienced compartments could not be compared conclusively. Compared with the aged group, the long-lived group had more naive CD4+ T cells, fewer expanded clones and increased TCR diversity, suggesting age selection.

Systemically healthy Caucasian individuals from Russia, 35 to 50 in total and aged roughly 6 to 100 years, were included as donors. Approximately 10 milliliters of peripheral blood were collected from each donor into EDTA-treated Vacutainer tubes. PBMCs were isolated by Ficoll-Paque density-gradient centrifugation, with at least 6 million obtained per sample. Total RNA, at least 5 micrograms per sample, was extracted from PBMCs with Trizol reagent. For every donor, an aliquot of PBMCs went through flow cytometry to measure the percentages of naive CD45RAhigh/CD27high T cells. The method was 5' RACE. TCRdb names Illumina HiSeq 2500 as the instrument used. The second PCR ran for roughly 7 to 12 cycles and used a J-beta primer mix along with a sample-barcoded 5' primer. A unique molecular identifier was introduced onto each TCR beta cDNA molecule by a template-switch 5' adaptor carrying 12 random nucleotides. Each sample yielded at least 2.5 million CDR3-containing paired-end reads. All of the RNA was converted into first-strand cDNA using the Mint cDNA synthesis kit, with a TRBC-specific oligonucleotide serving as the primer. All cDNA was treated with uracil-DNA glycosylase and then went through a first 18-cycle PCR with the universal primers M1SS and BC2_uni_R. In the original analysis: For normalization, 1 million high-quality reads, each with a distinct molecular identifier, were randomly selected from each sample. Reads with shared molecular identifiers were discarded instead of being binned into consensus sequences. MiTCR, set to a Q25 quality threshold and the strictest error-elimination algorithm, was used for CDR3 identification, clonotype clustering and error correction. Lower-bound total TCR beta diversity was estimated with a nonparametric unseen species model using Euler transformation. TCRdb applied fastp at Q25 and MiXCR to the public reads, then kept only in-frame beta chains. Every entry covers one CDR3 protein and lists the most common genes and DNA from its rows. Clone size and V and J calls follow TCRdb, not the original study. The sample profile shows about 1.4 million distinct CDR3 sequences; 55% to 75% of them were found once. The top ten clonotypes cover roughly 6.3% of the sample.

As encoded in the germline V gene (reference sequence), CDR1 is SEHNR while CDR2 is FQNEAQ. The CDR3 starts with the cysteine, ends with the phenylalanine, and has 14 residues. Only CDR3 DNA remains: 42 bases, in frame from the first base. The V and J ends are trimmed by 1 base and 4 bases, leaving 10 bases between them. The sequencing sample was made of blood. The sequence was obtained from a man younger than 30 in good health. This chain joins TRBV7-9 to TRBJ1-2, and the D gene may be TRBD1, 5 bases matching. The encoded CDR3 is CASSLESGTYGYTF. The DNA is as follows: TGTGCCAGCAGCTTAGAGTCAGGGACCTATGGCTACACCTTC.